This T cell receptor beta chain comes out of a study of CD8+ T cells in alopecia areata. Study results and caveats: Normal skin's resident alphabeta T cells are sequenced alongside lesional scalp T cells.

Treatment of the sample: oral pan-JAK inhibitor, 5-10 mg twice daily. This CDR3 comprises 14 residues. Looked up from germline, CDR1 is KGHSH and CDR2 is LQKENI. The V gene lost 2 bases and the J gene lost 5 bases, with 10 bases spanning the gap. A note on this clone: Antigen: not known.

Sequencing templates came from extracted RNA that was reverse transcribed into cDNA. Produced via immunoSEQ multiplex PCR; TCRdb's table is partial and in-frame only. The table includes about 280,000 clones, 58% detected once. The receptor comes from a human donor with alopecia areata. The sample in question was CD4+ T cells sorted from blood, obtained at week 24, from a patient treated with tofacitinib. V usage is TRBV18 and J usage is TRBJ2-1; tentative D call: TRBD1 (5 bases). The chain's CDR3 is CASSPVQGNNEQFF. The CDR3, as DNA: TGTGCCAGCTCACCAGTCCAGGGCAACAATGAGCAGTTCTTC.